The 14 T cell receptor beta chains listed next were all sequenced from one sample in a study of T cell responses to AZD1222 COVID-19 vaccine. Produced via immunoSEQ multiplex PCR; TCRdb's table is partial and in-frame only. The data contain roughly 100,000 clones, approximately 90% of them singletons. Sequenced here: peripheral blood, sampled on day 0 of AZD1222 vaccination. The receptors derive from an adult in good health.

The V gene is TRBV5-4, the J gene TRBJ2-6, with unresolved D. This CDR3 is built from 15 residues. Germline CDR1 and CDR2: SGHNT and YYREEE (reference sequence). Trimming took 3 bases from V and 0 from J, leaving 7 bases between them. CDR3 sequence: CASSSPGSGANVLTF. CDR3 in DNA: TGTGCCAGCAGCTCCCCAGGCTCTGGGGCCAACGTCCTGACTTTC.

The chain links TRBV27 to TRBJ2-7; D is unresolved. Trimming removed 5 bases at V and 2 bases at J, with 16 bases between. Germline V CDR1 and CDR2: MNHEY, SMNVEV (reference sequence). The CDR3 consists of 15 residues. This chain's CDR3 is CASSPATGGTYEQYF. The CDR3 DNA is TGTGCCAGCAGTCCGGCTACGGGTGGAACCTACGAGCAGTACTTC.

This clone is a singleton in its sample. At one boundary the junction diverges from the germline segment, which might be a read error. CDR3 sequence reads: CSVLAQSSYNEQFF. CDR3 in DNA: TGCAGCGTACTAGCGCAGAGCTCCTATAATGAGCAGTTCTTC. V gene TRBV29-1 combines with J gene TRBJ2-1; TRBD2 matches at 7 bases. Germline-derived CDR1 and CDR2 are SQVTM and ANQGSEA. This CDR3 spans 14 amino acids.

This CDR3 is CASRANSNEQFF. Written as DNA, the CDR3 is TGTGCCAGCAGAGCGAATAGCAATGAGCAGTTCTTC. The chain combines TRBV2 with TRBJ2-1; D gene uncertain. CDR3 length equals 12 residues. V shed 6 bases and J shed 6 bases, with 9 bases lying between them. From germline, CDR1 is SNHLY and CDR2 FYNNEI.

The rearrangement joins TRBV7-2 to TRBJ2-1; 10 bases align to TRBD2. CDR1 is SGHTA, CDR2 FQGNSA, per germline. The CDR3 has 14 amino acids. Losses at the gene ends were 4 bases for V and 6 bases for J; bases not matched to a gene: 3. CDR3 loop: CASSSLAGANEQFF. The CDR3 DNA is TGTGCCAGCAGCTCTCTAGCGGGAGCCAATGAGCAGTTCTTC.

The V and J genes are TRBV28 and TRBJ2-3; 7 bases match TRBD2. The V and J ends lost 6 bases and 9 bases, in that order; junction bases with no gene match: 12. In germline, CDR1 is MDHEN, CDR2 SYDVKM. The CDR3 is 14 residues long. CDR3 in DNA: TGTGCCAGCAGGGATAGCGGGCCTCAGATAACGCAGTATTTT. The encoded protein is CASRDSGPQITQYF.

The J gene is TRBJ2-7, the V gene TRBV27; D uncertain. The CDR3 spans 13 residues. Germline V gene data show CDR1 as MNHEY and CDR2 as SMNVEV (reference sequence). The V end lost 6 bases, the J end lost 6 bases, and 15 bases lay between the germline ends. CDR3 region: CASSPLVGSEQYF. The CDR3 coding sequence is TGTGCCAGCAGCCCCCTGGTAGGATCCGAGCAGTACTTC.

The rearrangement uses TRBV29-1 and TRBJ2-5; D is unresolved. CDR1 and CDR2 (germline): SQVTM, ANQGSEA. The ends were cut back, 4 bases at V and 5 bases at J, with 11 bases in the middle. The CDR3 length is 12 residues. The CDR3 coding sequence is TGCAGCGTTGGCCCCGGTGGTGAGACCCAGTACTTC. Protein: CSVGPGGETQYF.

The J gene is TRBJ2-7, the V gene TRBV12-3 or TRBV12-4, with a possible D match to TRBD2 (5 bases). The CDR3 loop spans 11 amino acids. V shed 3 bases and J shed 7 bases, with 7 bases lying between them. CDR3 region: CASSLRREQYF. The CDR3, as DNA: TGTGCCAGCAGTTTGAGGAGGGAGCAGTACTTC.

The chain combines TRBV9 with TRBJ1-6; D possibly corresponds to TRBD1 (5 bases). Germline CDR1 and CDR2: SGDLS and YYNGEE. The length of the CDR3 is 16 residues. V shed 0 bases and J shed 12 bases, with 19 bases lying between them. The CDR3 spells CASSVDNQGIPGPLHF. In DNA form, the CDR3 reads TGTGCCAGCAGCGTAGACAACCAGGGTATCCCAGGACCCCTCCACTTT.

In nucleotides, the CDR3 is TGTGCCAGCAGTCTCCTGACCGGGACAGGGGTGTTCGGGCAGTACTTC. Protein: CASSLLTGTGVFGQYF. The rearrangement uses TRBV28 and TRBJ2-7; 10 nucleotides align to TRBD1. Germline V CDR1 and CDR2: MDHEN, SYDVKM. The CDR3 sequence is 16 residues long. After removal of 5 bases from V and 9 bases from J, the junction contained 16 bases not matched to a gene.

The genes are TRBV5-1 and TRBJ2-1; maybe TRBD2 (6 bases). V lost 0 bases and J lost 4, with 14 bases in between. CDR3 length: 16 amino acids. Per the germline V gene, CDR1 is SGHRS and CDR2 is YFSETQ. The CDR3 spells CASSLAGGGGYNEQFF. DNA for the CDR3: TGCGCCAGCAGCTTGGCCGGGGGAGGCGGGTACAATGAGCAGTTCTTC.

The chain is built from TRBV20-1 and TRBJ2-7; no clear D. V lost 3 bases, J lost 0 bases, and 15 bases lay in between. CDR1 is DFQATT and CDR2 is SNEGSKA in the germline V gene (reference sequence). This CDR3 region has 15 residues. The DNA for the CDR3 is TGCAGTGCTAGTAGCTCCTTGCATAGCTCCTACGAGCAGTACTTC. Translating gives CSASSSLHSSYEQYF.

The chain employs TRBV9 and TRBJ2-1; D is ambiguous. The CDR3 runs 15 residues. Looked up from germline, CDR1 is SGDLS and CDR2 is YYNGEE. V lost 0 bases, J lost 4 bases, and 11 bases lay in between. The CDR3 sequence is CASSVDGARYNEQFF. In DNA form, the CDR3 reads TGTGCCAGCAGCGTAGACGGAGCGCGGTACAATGAGCAGTTCTTC.